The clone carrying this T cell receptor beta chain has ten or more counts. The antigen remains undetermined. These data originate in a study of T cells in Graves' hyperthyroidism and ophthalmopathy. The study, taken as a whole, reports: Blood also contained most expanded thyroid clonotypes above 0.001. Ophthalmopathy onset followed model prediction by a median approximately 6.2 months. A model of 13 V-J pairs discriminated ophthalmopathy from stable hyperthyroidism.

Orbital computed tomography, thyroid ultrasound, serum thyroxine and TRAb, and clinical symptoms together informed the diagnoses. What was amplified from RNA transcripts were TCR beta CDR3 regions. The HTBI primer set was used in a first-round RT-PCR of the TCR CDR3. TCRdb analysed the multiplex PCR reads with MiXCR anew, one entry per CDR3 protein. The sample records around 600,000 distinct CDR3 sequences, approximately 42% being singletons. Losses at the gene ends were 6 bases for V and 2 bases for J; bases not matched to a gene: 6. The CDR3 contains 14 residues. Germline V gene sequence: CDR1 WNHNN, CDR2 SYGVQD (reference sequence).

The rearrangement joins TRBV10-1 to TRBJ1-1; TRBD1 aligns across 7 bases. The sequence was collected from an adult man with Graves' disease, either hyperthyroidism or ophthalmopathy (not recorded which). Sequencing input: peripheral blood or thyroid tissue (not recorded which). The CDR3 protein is CASSRDRVNTEAFF. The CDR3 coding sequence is TGCGCCAGCAGCCGCGACAGGGTAAACACTGAAGCTTTCTTT.